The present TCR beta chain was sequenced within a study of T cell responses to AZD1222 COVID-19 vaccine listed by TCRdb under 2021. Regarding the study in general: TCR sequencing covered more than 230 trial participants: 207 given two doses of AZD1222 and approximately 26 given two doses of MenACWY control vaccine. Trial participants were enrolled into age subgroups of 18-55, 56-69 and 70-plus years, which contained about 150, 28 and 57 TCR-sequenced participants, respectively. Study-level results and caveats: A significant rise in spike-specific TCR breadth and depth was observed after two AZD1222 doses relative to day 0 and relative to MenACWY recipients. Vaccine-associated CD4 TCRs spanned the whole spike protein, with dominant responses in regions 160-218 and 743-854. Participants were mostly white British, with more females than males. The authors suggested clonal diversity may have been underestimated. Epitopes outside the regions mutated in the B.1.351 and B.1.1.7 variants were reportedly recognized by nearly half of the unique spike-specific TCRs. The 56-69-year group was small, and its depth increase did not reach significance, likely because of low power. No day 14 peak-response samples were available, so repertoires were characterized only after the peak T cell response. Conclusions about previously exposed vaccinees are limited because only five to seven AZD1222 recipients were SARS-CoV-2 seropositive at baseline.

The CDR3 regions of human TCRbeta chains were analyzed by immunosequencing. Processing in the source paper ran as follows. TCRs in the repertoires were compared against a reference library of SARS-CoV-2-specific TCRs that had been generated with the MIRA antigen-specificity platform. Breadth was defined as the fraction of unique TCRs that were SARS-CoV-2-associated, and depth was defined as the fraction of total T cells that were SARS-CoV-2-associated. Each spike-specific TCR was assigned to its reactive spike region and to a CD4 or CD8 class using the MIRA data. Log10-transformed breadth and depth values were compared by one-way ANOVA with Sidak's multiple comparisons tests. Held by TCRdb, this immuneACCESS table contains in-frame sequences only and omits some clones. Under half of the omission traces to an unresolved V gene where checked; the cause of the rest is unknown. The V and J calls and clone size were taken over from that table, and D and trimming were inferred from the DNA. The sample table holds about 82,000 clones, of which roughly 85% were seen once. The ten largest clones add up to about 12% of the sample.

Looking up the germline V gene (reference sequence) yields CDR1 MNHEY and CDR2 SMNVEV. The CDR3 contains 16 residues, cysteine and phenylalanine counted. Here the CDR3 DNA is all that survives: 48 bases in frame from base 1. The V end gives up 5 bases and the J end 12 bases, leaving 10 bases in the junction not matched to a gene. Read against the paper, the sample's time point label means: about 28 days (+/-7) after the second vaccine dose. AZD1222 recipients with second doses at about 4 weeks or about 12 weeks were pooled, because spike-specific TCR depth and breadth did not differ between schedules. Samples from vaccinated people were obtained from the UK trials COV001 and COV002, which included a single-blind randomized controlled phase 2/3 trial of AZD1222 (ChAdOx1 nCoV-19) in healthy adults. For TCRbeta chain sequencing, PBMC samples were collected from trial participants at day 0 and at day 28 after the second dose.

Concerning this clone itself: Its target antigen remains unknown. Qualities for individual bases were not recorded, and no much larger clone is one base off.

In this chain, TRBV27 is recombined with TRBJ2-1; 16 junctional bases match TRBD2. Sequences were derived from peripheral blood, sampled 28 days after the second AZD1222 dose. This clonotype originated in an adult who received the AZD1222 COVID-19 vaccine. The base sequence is TGTGCCAGCAGTCCCGCCGGGACTAGCGGGGGGGCGTGGCAGTTCTTC. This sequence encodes CASSPAGTSGGAWQFF.